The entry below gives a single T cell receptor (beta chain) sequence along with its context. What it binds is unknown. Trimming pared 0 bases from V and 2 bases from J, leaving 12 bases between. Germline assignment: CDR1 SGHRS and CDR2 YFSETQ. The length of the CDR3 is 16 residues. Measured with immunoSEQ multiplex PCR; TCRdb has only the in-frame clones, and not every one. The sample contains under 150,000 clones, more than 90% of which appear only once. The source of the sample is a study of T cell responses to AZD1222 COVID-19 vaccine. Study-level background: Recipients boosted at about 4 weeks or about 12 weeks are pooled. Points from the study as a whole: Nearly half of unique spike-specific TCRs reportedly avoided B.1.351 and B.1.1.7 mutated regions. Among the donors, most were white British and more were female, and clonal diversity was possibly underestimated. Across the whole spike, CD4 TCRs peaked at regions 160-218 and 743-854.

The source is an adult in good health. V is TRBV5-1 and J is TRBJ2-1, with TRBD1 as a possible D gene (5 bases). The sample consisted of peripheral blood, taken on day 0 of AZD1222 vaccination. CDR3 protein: CASSLVSGLAYNEQFF. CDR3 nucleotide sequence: TGCGCCAGCAGCTTGGTTTCAGGGTTGGCCTACAATGAGCAGTTCTTC.